A selection of T cell receptor beta chains follows, all from one sample in a study of shared clonotypes between healthy human individuals. Sequencing was performed with immunoSEQ multiplex PCR; in TCRdb, only in-frame clones are kept and a portion is missing. The sample consists of about 2.4 million clones, 80% to 95% of them appearing once. What was sequenced was naive CD4+ T cells from PBMCs. These receptors originate from a man aged 18 to 29 in good health. Some clones in this sample may be carry-over from other donors' samples. CDR3s include the opening cysteine and the closing phenylalanine or tryptophan. Fields, in order: CDR3 protein, CDR3 DNA, J gene, V gene, clone size, D gene. A D gene is named only where the DNA matches it firmly. The size field is filled for only some rows; it gives once, few, many or a size class.

CASSQHLSGAIRGPDNQPQHF,TGCGCCAGCAGCCAGCATTTATCGGGGGCGATTAGAGGACCCGACAATCAGCCCCAGCATTTT,TRBJ1-5,TRBV4-3,-,-
CASSVSIADTQYF,TGTGCCAGCAGCGTAAGCATTGCCGATACGCAGTATTTT,TRBJ2-3,TRBV9,-,-
CSVGTLTVTPNEQFF,TGCAGCGTGGGGACCCTGACAGTTACGCCCAATGAGCAGTTCTTC,TRBJ2-1,TRBV29-1,-,-
CASSLGTGGSYEQYF,TGTGCCAGCAGCTTAGGGACAGGGGGCTCCTACGAGCAGTACTTC,TRBJ2-7,TRBV7-3,-,TRBD1
CASSPVLGQTGNTIYF,TGTGCCAGCTCACCGGTATTGGGACAGACCGGAAACACCATATATTTT,TRBJ1-3,TRBV18,-,TRBD1
CASSVRTVSYEQYF,TGTGCCAGCAGTGTACGGACCGTCTCCTACGAGCAGTACTTC,TRBJ2-7,TRBV2,-,-
CASSVAGPTGADTQYF,TGTGCCAGCAGCGTAGCCGGCCCGACAGGGGCAGATACGCAGTATTTT,TRBJ2-3,TRBV9,once,TRBD1
CASSQAGTGDTDTQYF,TGTGCCAGCAGCCAAGCCGGGACAGGGGACACAGATACGCAGTATTTT,TRBJ2-3,TRBV28,-,TRBD1
CASSVGTRGPLEQYF,TGTGCCAGCAGCGTAGGGACTAGGGGCCCCCTCGAGCAGTACTTC,TRBJ2-7,TRBV9,-,TRBD2
CASSSRKPGQVISYEQYF,TGTGCCAGCAGCTCCCGCAAACCGGGACAGGTGATCTCCTACGAGCAGTACTTC,TRBJ2-7,TRBV7-8,-,TRBD1
CASSLVSVLAGLGINEQFF,TGTGCCAGCAGCTTAGTTTCGGTACTAGCGGGATTAGGCATCAATGAGCAGTTCTTC,TRBJ2-1,TRBV5-4,-,TRBD2
CASSFRSPGWGQDLYEQYF,TGTGCCAGTAGTTTTCGATCCCCTGGGTGGGGGCAGGACTTATACGAGCAGTACTTC,TRBJ2-7,TRBV19,once,-
CASSQEGQYYYEQYF,TGCGCCAGCAGCCAAGAAGGCCAGTACTACTACGAGCAGTACTTC,TRBJ2-7,TRBV4-1,-,-
CAWSGISTTRAFF,TGTGCCTGGAGTGGGATATCAACAACTCGGGCTTTCTTT,TRBJ1-1,TRBV30,-,-
CASSPGQGQNYGYTF,TGCGCCAGCAGCCCGGGACAGGGACAGAACTATGGCTACACCTTC,TRBJ1-2,TRBV5-1,-,TRBD1
CASRITSGSLDTQYF,TGCGCCAGCAGGATCACTAGCGGGAGTCTGGATACGCAGTATTTT,TRBJ2-3,TRBV5-1,-,TRBD2
CASSPRQGSYEQYF,TGTGCCAGCAGCCCACGGCAGGGTTCCTACGAGCAGTACTTC,TRBJ2-7,TRBV7-9,-,-
CASSLLQGSQPQHF,TGTGCCAGCAGTTTATTGCAGGGGAGTCAGCCCCAGCATTTT,TRBJ1-5,TRBV28,-,-
CASSLTRRQNEQFF,TGTGCCAGCAGTTTAACTAGAAGGCAGAATGAGCAGTTCTTC,TRBJ2-1,TRBV27,-,-
CAGGSRNNEQFF,TGTGCTGGAGGGTCACGGAACAATGAGCAGTTCTTC,TRBJ2-1,TRBV6-6,-,-
CASSPTGPSEKLFF,TGCGCCAGCAGCCCTACAGGCCCGAGCGAAAAACTGTTTTTT,TRBJ1-4,TRBV4-1,few,-
CASRLQGTTGELFF,TGTGCCAGCAGGTTACAAGGAACCACCGGGGAGCTGTTTTTT,TRBJ2-2,TRBV7-2,-,-
CASSFSVDTQYF,TGTGCCAGCAGCTTTTCAGTAGATACGCAGTATTTT,TRBJ2-3,TRBV7-2,-,-
CASSFNTATLNYGYTF,TGTGCCAGCAGTTTCAATACAGCGACCCTTAACTATGGCTACACCTTC,TRBJ1-2,TRBV28,-,-
CASSPPTGSEAFF,TGTGCCAGCAGCCCGCCAACAGGGTCTGAAGCTTTCTTT,TRBJ1-1,TRBV7-7,-,-
CASSFIGGYQETQYF,TGTGCCAGCAGCTTTATCGGGGGGTACCAAGAGACCCAGTACTTC,TRBJ2-5,TRBV5-4,-,TRBD2
CASRDGQGRNQPQHF,TGTGCCAGTAGAGACGGACAGGGGAGGAATCAGCCCCAGCATTTT,TRBJ1-5,TRBV19,-,TRBD1
CASRETGFGVYGYTF,TGTGCCAGCAGAGAGACGGGGTTCGGAGTCTATGGCTACACCTTC,TRBJ1-2,TRBV6-5,-,-
CASSLVRGPNQPQHF,TGTGCCAGCAGCTTAGTTAGGGGCCCAAATCAGCCCCAGCATTTT,TRBJ1-5,TRBV7-2,-,-
CASSLRASGSANTGELFF,TGTGCCAGCAGCTTAAGGGCTAGCGGGAGCGCAAACACCGGGGAGCTGTTTTTT,TRBJ2-2,TRBV7-3,-,TRBD2
CASSLGTQTGYTF,TGTGCCAGCAGTTTGGGGACACAAACTGGCTACACCTTC,TRBJ1-2,TRBV27,once,-
CASSLTGLAYNEQFF,TGTGCCAGCAGTTTAACGGGACTAGCCTACAATGAGCAGTTCTTC,TRBJ2-1,TRBV27,once,TRBD2
CASSGHMAGFEAFF,TGTGCCAGCAGTGGCCATATGGCCGGCTTTGAAGCTTTCTTT,TRBJ1-1,TRBV14,-,-
CASSPQGAHGELFF,TGTGCCAGCTCACCACAGGGGGCTCACGGGGAGCTGTTTTTT,TRBJ2-2,TRBV18,-,TRBD1
CASSLRAGADTEAFF,TGTGCCAGCAGCTTGAGGGCGGGGGCAGACACTGAAGCTTTCTTT,TRBJ1-1,TRBV5-5,-,-
CSADGSYEQYF,TGCAGTGCGGACGGGTCCTACGAGCAGTACTTC,TRBJ2-7,TRBV20-1,-,-
CASSLAAPGYEQYF,TGTGCCAGCAGCTTAGCGGCCCCGGGCTACGAGCAGTACTTC,TRBJ2-7,TRBV7-9,-,-
CASSEGGTQYF,TGTGCCAGCAGTGAAGGGGGGACCCAGTACTTC,TRBJ2-5,TRBV6-1,-,-
CASSLAKAGDTDTQYF,TGTGCCAGCAGCTTAGCGAAGGCGGGCGATACAGATACGCAGTATTTT,TRBJ2-3,TRBV11-2,-,-
CASSTSGTLNGEQFF,TGTGCCAGTAGCACCTCGGGGACCCTGAATGGTGAGCAGTTCTTC,TRBJ2-1,TRBV19,-,-
CASSFRSYEQYF,TGTGCCAGCAGCTTTCGGTCCTACGAGCAGTACTTC,TRBJ2-7,TRBV5-8,-,-
CASSLWGGTWGEKLFF,TGTGCCAGCAGCTTATGGGGCGGGACCTGGGGTGAAAAACTGTTTTTT,TRBJ1-4,TRBV7-2,once,-
CASSLRRDRAYEQYF,TGTGCCAGCAGCTTGCGTCGAGACAGGGCCTACGAGCAGTACTTC,TRBJ2-7,TRBV5-4,-,TRBD1
CASGTYRGTGELFF,TGCGCCAGCGGAACCTACAGGGGTACCGGGGAGCTGTTTTTT,TRBJ2-2,TRBV5-1,-,TRBD1
CASSLGQWTVPSYEQYF,TGTGCCAGCAGCTTAGGGCAATGGACAGTACCCTCCTACGAGCAGTACTTC,TRBJ2-7,TRBV11-2,-,-
CASSGPLAGEETQYF,TGTGCCAGCAGTGGGCCCCTAGCGGGAGAAGAGACCCAGTACTTC,TRBJ2-5,TRBV2,-,TRBD2
CASSVGYSNSGANVLTF,TGTGCCAGCAGTGTCGGGTACTCCAACTCTGGGGCCAACGTCCTGACTTTC,TRBJ2-6,TRBV6-1,-,-
CASSIRKASGANVLTF,TGTGCCAGTAGTATTCGGAAGGCCTCTGGGGCCAACGTCCTGACTTTC,TRBJ2-6,TRBV19,-,-
CASSANLAEETQYF,TGTGCCAGTAGTGCCAACCTGGCGGAAGAGACCCAGTACTTC,TRBJ2-5,TRBV19,-,-
CASSAGIVYGYTF,TGTGCCAGCAGTGCAGGGATTGTCTATGGCTACACCTTC,TRBJ1-2,TRBV6-1,-,-
CASSQASGPSGRSGVTEAFF,TGCGCCAGCAGCCAGGCGTCGGGACCGTCGGGACGAAGTGGAGTCACTGAAGCTTTCTTT,TRBJ1-1,TRBV4-1,-,-
CASSPRTSGSVLGEQFF,TGTGCCAGCAGCCCCCGGACTAGCGGGAGTGTTTTGGGTGAGCAGTTCTTC,TRBJ2-1,TRBV7-2,-,TRBD2
CASRPEDTQYF,TGTGCCAGCCGACCGGAAGATACGCAGTATTTT,TRBJ2-3,TRBV2,once,-
CASRSGSEAFF,TGTGCCAGCAGGTCCGGGTCTGAAGCTTTCTTT,TRBJ1-1,TRBV7-9,-,-